Presented here are 15 T cell receptor beta chains from one specimen sequenced in a study of shared clonotypes between healthy human individuals. Profiling relied on immunoSEQ multiplex PCR, and the TCRdb table lists in-frame clones only, not all of them. In the table there are approximately 2.5 million clones, 93% of which are singletons. The sequencing sample was made of naive CD4+ T cells from PBMCs. The subset is: CD45RA+ positively selected. These TCRs come from a man aged 18 to 29 in good health. Some clones in this sample may be carry-over from other donors' samples.

V gene TRBV5-1 combines with J gene TRBJ2-7; 10 bases line up with TRBD2. The CDR3 length is 15 residues. Germline-derived CDR1 and CDR2 are SGHRS and YFSETQ. V dropped 4 bases and J dropped 3; count of bases not matched to a gene: 7. CDR3 loop: CASSTGGLAIYEQYF. The CDR3 DNA is TGCGCCAGCAGCACAGGGGGACTAGCGATCTACGAGCAGTACTTC.

For this clone: The sample has other DNA sequences that encode this CDR3 too. The chain couples TRBV30 to TRBJ1-3; D is unresolved. V was clipped by 4 bases and J by 0 bases, with 7 bases between them. CDR3 length: 13 residues. CDR1 and CDR2 (germline): GTSNPN, SVGIG (reference sequence). The CDR3 sequence is CAWTRDSGNTIYF. The CDR3 coding sequence is TGTGCCTGGACCCGGGACTCTGGAAACACCATATATTTT. Using reference TRBV30 and TRBJ1-3 for the parts outside the CDR3, the full variable domain is SQTIHQWPATLVQPVGSPLSLECTVEGTSNPNLYWYRQAAGRGLQLLFYSVGIGQISSEVPQNLSASRPQDRQFILSSKKLLLSDSGFYLCAWTRDSGNTIYFGEGSWLTVV.

This clone was seen a single time. This rearrangement joins TRBV28 to TRBJ2-1; D might be TRBD2 (7 bases). The germline CDR1 and CDR2 sequences are MDHEN and SYDVKM. The CDR3 has 15 amino acids. V was pared by 6 bases and J by 15 bases, with 27 bases between. The CDR3 nucleotides read TGTGCCAGCAGCGCGGGGGACATCCTCGGGAGAACCGGGTTCTTC. Translated: CASSAGDILGRTGFF.

V gene TRBV27 combines with J gene TRBJ2-7, with 7 bases that match TRBD2. This CDR3 spans 15 amino acids. Germline loops: CDR1 MNHEY, CDR2 SMNVEV (reference sequence). With V trimmed by 2 bases and J by 3 bases, 7 bases remained unmatched. The CDR3 DNA follows: TGTGCCAGCAGTTTAGTCGCTAGCGGCGTCTACGAGCAGTACTTC. Amino acids: CASSLVASGVYEQYF.

V usage is TRBV5-1 and J usage is TRBJ1-3; the D gene is possibly TRBD1 (5 bases). Trimming shortened V by 5 bases and J by 0 bases, and 15 bases separated the two germline ends. Germline assignment: CDR1 SGHRS and CDR2 YFSETQ. The CDR3 contains 16 residues. CDR3 sequence reads: CASREGPSNSGNTIYF. In DNA, the CDR3 is TGCGCCAGCAGGGAGGGACCTTCGAACTCTGGAAACACCATATATTTT.

V gene TRBV4-3 combines with J gene TRBJ2-7; D perhaps matches TRBD2 (6 bases). V lost 4 bases and J lost 3, with 10 bases in between. The CDR3 totals 13 residues. Germline assignment: CDR1 LGHNA and CDR2 YSLEER. For the CDR3, the DNA is TGCGCCAGCAGCCTCAGACTAGACTACGAGCAGTACTTC. Encoded protein: CASSLRLDYEQYF.

To note about this clone: One junction end does not reproduce the germline sequence, and a read error may be involved. This chain joins TRBV27 and TRBJ1-3; 7 nucleotides line up with TRBD1. The germline CDR1 and CDR2 sequences are MNHEY and SMNVEV (reference sequence). The CDR3 length is 16 residues. This CDR3 is CASSSPTGNSGSTIYF. CDR3 bases: TGTGCCAGCAGTTCCCCGACAGGGAACTCTGGAAGCACCATATATTTT.

The chain combines TRBV27 with TRBJ2-7; 14 bases line up with TRBD2. Trimming cost V 5 bases and J 2 bases; bases outside gene matches: 11. The CDR3 contains 18 residues. Germline-derived CDR1 and CDR2 are MNHEY and SMNVEV (reference sequence). Here the CDR3 reads CASSQYGTSGGRTYEQYF. CDR3 bases: TGTGCCAGCAGTCAGTACGGGACTAGCGGGGGTAGAACCTACGAGCAGTACTTC.

The gene calls are TRBV7-9 and TRBJ1-5; the D is unclear. CDR3 length: 13 amino acids. CDR1 SEHNR and CDR2 FQNEAQ come from the germline V gene (reference sequence). Trimming stripped 1 base from V and 6 bases from J, with 7 bases between. The CDR3 nucleotides read TGTGCCAGCAGCTTAGGGCGGTTTCAGCCCCAGCATTTT. Amino acid sequence: CASSLGRFQPQHF.

The DNA of the CDR3 is TGTGCCAGCAGCCAGGAGCGTTGGCAAGAGACCCAGTACTTC. Protein sequence: CASSQERWQETQYF. The chain couples TRBV7-9 to TRBJ2-5, with D unclear. Germline-derived CDR1 and CDR2 are SEHNR and FQNEAQ (reference sequence). This CDR3 is 14 amino acids long. V gave up 5 bases and J gave up 2 bases, with 12 bases separating them.

This sequence joins TRBV19 and TRBJ1-2, with 9 positions matching TRBD1. V dropped 4 bases and J dropped 3; count of bases not matched to a gene: 12. The CDR3 is made up of 17 amino acids. In germline, CDR1 is LNHDA, CDR2 SQIVND (reference sequence). The CDR3 coding sequence is TGTGCCAGTAGTACCCTAAGCGGGACAGGGTTTGACTATGGCTACACCTTC. It yields the protein CASSTLSGTGFDYGYTF.

To note about this clone: Other DNA variants within this sample encode the same CDR3. The rearrangement joins TRBV6-6 to TRBJ2-7; 9 nucleotides agree with TRBD1. The ends lost 2 bases at V and 3 bases at J; junction bases unmatched: 2. The CDR3 spans 14 residues. Germline assignment: CDR1 MNHNY and CDR2 SVGAGI (reference sequence). For the CDR3, the DNA is TGTGCCAGCAGTTACGGACAGGGGAGCTACGAGCAGTACTTC. Its translation: CASSYGQGSYEQYF.

DNA of the CDR3: TGTGCCAGCAGTTCCCGCGCCGGACAGTTGAATGAAAAACTGTTTTTT. Translated, it gives CASSSRAGQLNEKLFF. The chain links TRBV28 to TRBJ1-4; tentative D call: TRBD1 (6 bases). Germline V CDR1 and CDR2: MDHEN, SYDVKM. Trimming shortened V by 4 bases and J by 5 bases, and 17 bases separated the two germline ends. There are 16 residues in the CDR3.

The rearrangement links TRBV5-4 to TRBJ2-5; 7 bases are shared with TRBD1. J gave up 2 bases and V 9 bases, and 7 bases lay outside the gene matches. The CDR3 is 13 residues long. CDR1 and CDR2 from the germline V gene are SGHNT and YYREEE (reference sequence). This CDR3 is CATFYRGQETQYF. CDR3 nucleotide sequence: TGTGCCACGTTTTACAGGGGACAAGAGACCCAGTACTTC. Complete variable domain (other parts from reference TRBV5-4 and TRBJ2-5): ETGVTQSPTHLIKTRGQQVTLRCSSQSGHNTVSWYQQALGQGPQFIFQYYREEENGRGNFPPRFSGLQFPNYSSELNVNALELDDSALYLCATFYRGQETQYFGPGTRLLVL.

This clone appeared once. The rearrangement links TRBV14 to TRBJ2-5; 8 bases agree with TRBD2. CDR1 and CDR2 from the germline V gene are SGHDN and FVKESK. Trimming cost V 4 bases and J 4 bases; bases outside gene matches: 5. This CDR3 comprises 14 residues. As DNA, the CDR3 is TGTGCCAGCAGCCGGCGGGGGGTTGGAGAGACCCAGTACTTC. Translation gives CASSRRGVGETQYF.